Sequencing of this TCR beta chain was carried out in a study of CD8+CD57+ T cells in acquired aplastic anemia. This clonotype was recorded at least ten times. Trimming shortened V by 6 bases and J by 10 bases, and 13 bases separated the two germline ends. The CDR3 contains 12 residues. For CDR3 and TCR beta VDJ profiling, genomic DNA was the template used. TCRdb analysed the reads with MiXCR anew, one entry per CDR3 protein. The sample includes a few hundred thousand distinct CDR3 sequences, around 30% seen only once; the top ten take roughly 0.8%. Flow cytometry had shown expanded CD8+CD57+ cells in the patients chosen for sequencing. Severe acquired aplastic anemia was present in all patients.

The origin of this receptor is a human donor with aplastic anemia. This chain links TRBV12-3 or TRBV12-4 with TRBJ1-5; D call uncertain. Specimen: sorted CD4+, CD8+, or CD8+CD57+ T cells (not recorded which) from PBMCs. The CDR3: CASSQSLPPQHF. The CDR3 bases are TGTGCCAGCAGCCAGAGTCTCCCACCCCAGCATTTT.